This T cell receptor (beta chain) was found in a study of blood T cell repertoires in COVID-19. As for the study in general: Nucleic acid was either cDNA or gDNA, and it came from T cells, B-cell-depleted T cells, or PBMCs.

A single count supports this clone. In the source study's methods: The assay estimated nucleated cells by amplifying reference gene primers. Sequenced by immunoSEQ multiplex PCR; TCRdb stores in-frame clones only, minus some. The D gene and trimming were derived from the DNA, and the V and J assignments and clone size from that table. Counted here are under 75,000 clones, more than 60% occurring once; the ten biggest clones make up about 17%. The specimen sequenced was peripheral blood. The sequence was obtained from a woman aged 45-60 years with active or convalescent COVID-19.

CDR3 nucleotide sequence: TGTGCCAGCAGTGACGAGGGTCAAGGACGCCGCTCTGGGGCCAACGTCCTGACTTTC. Its translation is CASSDEGQGRRSGANVLTF. The chain has TRBV28 and TRBJ2-6, with TRBD2 as a possible D gene (5 bases). The CDR3 is made up of 19 amino acids. Per the germline V gene, CDR1 is MDHEN and CDR2 is SYDVKM. V lost 5 bases and J 0 bases, leaving 20 bases between the germline ends.